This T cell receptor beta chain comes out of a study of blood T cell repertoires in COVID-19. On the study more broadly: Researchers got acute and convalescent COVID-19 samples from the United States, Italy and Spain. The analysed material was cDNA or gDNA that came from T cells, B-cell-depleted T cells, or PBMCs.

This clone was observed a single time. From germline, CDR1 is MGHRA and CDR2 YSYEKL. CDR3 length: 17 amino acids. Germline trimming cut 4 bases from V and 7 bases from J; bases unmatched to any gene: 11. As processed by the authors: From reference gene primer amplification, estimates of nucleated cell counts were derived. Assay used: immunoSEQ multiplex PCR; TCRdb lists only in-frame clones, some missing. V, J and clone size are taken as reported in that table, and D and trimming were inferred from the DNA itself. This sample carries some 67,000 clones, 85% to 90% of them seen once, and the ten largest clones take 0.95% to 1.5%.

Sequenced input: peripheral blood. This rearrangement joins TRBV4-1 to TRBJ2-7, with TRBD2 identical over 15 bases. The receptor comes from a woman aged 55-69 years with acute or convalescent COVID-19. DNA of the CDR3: TGCGCCAGCAGCCCAGGACTAGCGGGGGGGCCAGGAGGTGAGCAGTACGTC. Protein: CASSPGLAGGPGGEQYV.